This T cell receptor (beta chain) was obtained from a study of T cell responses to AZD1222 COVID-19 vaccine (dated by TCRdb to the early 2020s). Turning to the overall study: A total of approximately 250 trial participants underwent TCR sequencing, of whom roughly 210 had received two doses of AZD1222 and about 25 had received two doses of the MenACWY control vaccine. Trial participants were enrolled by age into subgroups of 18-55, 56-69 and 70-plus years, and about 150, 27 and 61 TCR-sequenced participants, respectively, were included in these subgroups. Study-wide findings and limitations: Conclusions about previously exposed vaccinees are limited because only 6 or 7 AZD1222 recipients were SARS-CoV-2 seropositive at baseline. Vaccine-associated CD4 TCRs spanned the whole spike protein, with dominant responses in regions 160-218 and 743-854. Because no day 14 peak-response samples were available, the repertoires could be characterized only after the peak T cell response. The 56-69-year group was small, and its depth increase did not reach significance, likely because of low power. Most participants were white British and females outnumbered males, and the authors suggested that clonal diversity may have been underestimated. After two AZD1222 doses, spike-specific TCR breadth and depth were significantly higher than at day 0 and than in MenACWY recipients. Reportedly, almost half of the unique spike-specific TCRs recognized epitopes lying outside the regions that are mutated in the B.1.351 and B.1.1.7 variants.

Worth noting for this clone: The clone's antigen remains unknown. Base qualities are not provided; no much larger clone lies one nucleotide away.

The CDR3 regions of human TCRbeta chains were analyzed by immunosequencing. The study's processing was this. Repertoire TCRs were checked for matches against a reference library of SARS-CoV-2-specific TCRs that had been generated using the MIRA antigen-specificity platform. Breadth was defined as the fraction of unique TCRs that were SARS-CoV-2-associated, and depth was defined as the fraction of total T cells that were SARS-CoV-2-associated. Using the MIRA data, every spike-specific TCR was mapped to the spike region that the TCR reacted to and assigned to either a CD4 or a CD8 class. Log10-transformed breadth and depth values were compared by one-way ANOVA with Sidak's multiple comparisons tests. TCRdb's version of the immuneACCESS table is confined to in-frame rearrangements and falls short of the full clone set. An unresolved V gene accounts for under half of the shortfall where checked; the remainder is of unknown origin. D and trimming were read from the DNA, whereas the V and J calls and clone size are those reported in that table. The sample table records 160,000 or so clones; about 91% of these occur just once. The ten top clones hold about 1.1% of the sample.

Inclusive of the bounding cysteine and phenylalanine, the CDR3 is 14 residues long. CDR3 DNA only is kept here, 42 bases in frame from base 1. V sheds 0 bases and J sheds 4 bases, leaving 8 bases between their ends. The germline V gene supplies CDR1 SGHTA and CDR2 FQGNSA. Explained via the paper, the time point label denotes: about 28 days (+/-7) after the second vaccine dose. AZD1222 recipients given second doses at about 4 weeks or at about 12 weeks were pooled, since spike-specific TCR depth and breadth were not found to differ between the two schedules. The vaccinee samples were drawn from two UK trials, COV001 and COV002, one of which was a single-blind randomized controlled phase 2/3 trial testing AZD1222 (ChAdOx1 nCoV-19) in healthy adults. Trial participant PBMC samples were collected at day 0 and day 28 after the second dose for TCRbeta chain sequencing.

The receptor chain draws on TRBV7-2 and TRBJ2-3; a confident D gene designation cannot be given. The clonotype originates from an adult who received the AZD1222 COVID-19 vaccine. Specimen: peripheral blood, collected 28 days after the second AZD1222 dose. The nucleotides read TGTGCCAGCAGCTTAGCTAGTACCGCAGATACGCAGTATTTT. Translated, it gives CASSLASTADTQYF.